These T cell receptor beta chains were read from a single sample in a study of cytomegalovirus exposure and HLA in healthy donors. This table comes from immunoSEQ multiplex PCR, and its TCRdb copy is limited to in-frame clones, with some not included. Among 150,000 to 190,000 clones, 82% were seen once, and the ten largest hold 6.5% to 7.5%. Sequenced: PBMCs. The origin of the receptors is a woman in her forties or fifties in good health and CMV-seropositive. The CDR3 runs from the conserved cysteine through the conserved F or W. Each record gives: V gene, J gene, D gene, clone size, CDR3 protein, CDR3 DNA. The D gene is left open where the match is weak. Clone size is not always given. Where it is, it says once, few, many or a class for expanded clones.

V: TRBV25-1
J: TRBJ2-5
D: TRBD1
size: -
CDR3: CASSRQGWAQYF
DNA: TGTGCCAGCAGTCGACAGGGGTGGGCCCAGTACTTC

V: TRBV4-2
J: TRBJ1-6
D: -
size: -
CDR3: CASSLPALNSPLHF
DNA: TGTGCCAGCAGCCTCCCCGCGCTTAATTCACCCCTCCACTTT

V: TRBV5-1
J: TRBJ2-7
D: -
size: -
CDR3: CASSLEGGATYEQYF
DNA: TGCGCCAGCAGCTTGGAGGGGGGGGCAACCTACGAGCAGTACTTC

V: TRBV27
J: TRBJ1-5
D: TRBD1
size: once
CDR3: CASSLSQGARQPQHF
DNA: TGTGCCAGCAGTTTAAGCCAGGGGGCTCGACAGCCCCAGCATTTT

V: TRBV7-9
J: TRBJ2-2
D: TRBD2
size: -
CDR3: CASKGGGASGELFF
DNA: TGTGCCAGCAAGGGCGGGGGGGCGTCCGGGGAGCTGTTTTTT

V: TRBV5-5
J: TRBJ1-2
D: TRBD1
size: -
CDR3: CASSFGTGGNGYTF
DNA: TGTGCCAGCAGCTTCGGGACAGGGGGAAATGGCTACACCTTC

V: TRBV5-6
J: TRBJ2-7
D: -
size: -
CDR3: CASSATRQGAGWIYEQYF
DNA: TGTGCCAGCAGCGCGACGAGGCAGGGTGCCGGCTGGATCTACGAGCAGTACTTC

V: TRBV6-5
J: TRBJ1-5
D: -
size: -
CDR3: CASSLQWQPQHF
DNA: TGTGCCAGCAGTCTACAGTGGCAGCCCCAGCATTTT

V: TRBV7-9
J: TRBJ1-2
D: -
size: few
CDR3: CASSLQGFYGYTF
DNA: TGTGCCAGCAGCTTACAGGGGTTCTATGGCTACACCTTC

V: TRBV5-1
J: TRBJ2-3
D: TRBD1
size: -
CDR3: CASRQENKRTGRRIDTQYF
DNA: TGCGCCAGCAGACAAGAAAACAAACGGACAGGGCGCCGGATAGATACGCAGTATTTT

V: TRBV7-9
J: TRBJ1-1
D: TRBD1
size: -
CDR3: CASSFTSTGKGERKTEAFF
DNA: TGTGCCAGCAGCTTTACCTCGACAGGGAAAGGAGAACGAAAGACTGAAGCTTTCTTT

V: TRBV5-5
J: TRBJ1-2
D: -
size: -
CDR3: CASSLAHEGGYTF
DNA: TGTGCCAGCAGCTTGGCCCACGAGGGAGGCTACACCTTC

V: TRBV9
J: TRBJ2-1
D: TRBD1
size: -
CDR3: CASSEQSDTGGRFNEQFF
DNA: TGTGCCAGCAGCGAGCAATCCGATACAGGGGGCCGTTTCAATGAGCAGTTCTTC

V: TRBV11-2
J: TRBJ1-4
D: -
size: -
CDR3: CASSYDFRTATNEKLFF
DNA: TGTGCCAGCAGCTACGATTTCCGGACAGCAACTAATGAAAAACTGTTTTTT

V: TRBV6-6
J: TRBJ2-7
D: -
size: -
CDR3: CASSYSDGGREQYF
DNA: TGTGCCAGCAGTTACTCGGACGGGGGGCGGGAGCAGTACTTC

V: TRBV29-1
J: TRBJ1-3
D: TRBD1
size: -
CDR3: CSVQGVAGNTIYF
DNA: TGCAGCGTGCAGGGGGTGGCTGGAAACACCATATATTTT

V: TRBV6-6
J: TRBJ1-5
D: -
size: -
CDR3: CASSSQGTRQPQHF
DNA: TGTGCCAGCAGTTCGCAGGGGACGCGTCAGCCCCAGCATTTT